This T cell receptor (beta chain) was sequenced for a study of beta chain features in type 1 diabetes. Study results and caveats: The VDJ junctions of type 1 diabetes patients carried fewer insertions and more deletions. In the patient group, naive, central memory and Treg TCRB repertoires seemed more alike than in the healthy donor group.

The investigators reverse transcribed all of the isolated RNA, so they sequenced expressed TCRB transcripts. Several million reads per sample on average were obtained from naive, central memory and regulatory T cell samples. Method: immunoSEQ multiplex PCR; TCRdb's copy keeps in-frame clones and lacks some. This sample yields 450,000 to 600,000 clones, of which 30% are seen a single time; around 0.065% belongs to the top ten. This clone has only a few counts. Its antigen remains unidentified. V was clipped by 2 bases and J by 0 bases, with 11 bases between them. Germline V gives CDR1 KGHSH, CDR2 LQKENI. The CDR3 contains 15 residues. Populations isolated by sorting all had purity greater than 95%.

The source material was naive CD4+ T cells from blood. The rearrangement uses TRBV18 and TRBJ2-7, with D possibly TRBD2 on 6 matching bases. The clonotype was recovered from a man aged 18 to 29 in good health. The CDR3 DNA follows: TGTGCCAGCTCACCAGCCGGGAGAGCCTCCTACGAGCAGTACTTC. It is translated as CASSPAGRASYEQYF.